This TCR beta chain came from a study of blood T cell repertoires in COVID-19. The overall study: The origin of the acute and convalescent COVID-19 samples was the United States, Italy and Spain. In each case, the material was cDNA or gDNA derived from T cells, B-cell-depleted T cells, or PBMCs.

As originally analysed: The assay estimated nucleated cells by amplifying reference gene primers. Clones were sequenced by immunoSEQ multiplex PCR, and TCRdb holds only the in-frame ones, with some missing. From that table come the V and J calls and clone size; the DNA was used to work out D and trimming. The sample consists of more than 95,000 clones, around four fifths of them appearing once. There are 16 residues in the CDR3. The V and J ends lost 8 bases and 0 bases, in that order; junction bases with no gene match: 10. Germline loops: CDR1 MDHEN, CDR2 SYDVKM. This sequence was found in a human donor in a cohort sampled during active COVID-19. The V and J genes are TRBV28 and TRBJ1-3; 7 nucleotides agree with TRBD1. The sequenced material came from peripheral blood. CDR3 sequence: CASSDTDRVSGNTIYF. CDR3 nucleotides: TGTGCCAGCTCGGACACTGACAGGGTCTCTGGAAACACCATATATTTT.